This T cell receptor beta chain was captured in a study of T cell changes during pregnancy in multiple sclerosis. TCRdb keeps only in-frame clones here, not all; method: immunoSEQ multiplex PCR. The table shows tens of thousands of clones, with roughly 94% occurring only once. The CDR3 runs 12 residues. V shed 1 base and J shed 5 bases, with 3 bases lying between them. Looked up from germline, CDR1 is LGHNA and CDR2 is YNFKEQ. The specimen comprised CD4+ T cells from peripheral blood mononuclear cells, sampled in the second trimester of pregnancy. This rearrangement joins TRBV4-2 to TRBJ2-1; unclear D gene. This clonotype originated in a female donor with multiple sclerosis, enrolled in a pregnancy study. Here the CDR3 reads CASSQVDNEQFF. The CDR3 nucleotides read TGTGCCAGCAGCCAAGTCGACAATGAGCAGTTCTTC.